The source of this TCR beta chain is a study of CD8 T cells in Susac syndrome. Study in general: When blood was drawn, patients with Susac syndrome were on intravenous immunoglobulin alone, on corticosteroids, or therapy-naive.

The CDR3 spans 19 residues. Trimming removed 1 base from V and 5 bases from J; junction bases left unmatched: 15. The germline CDR1 and CDR2 sequences are SEHNR and FQNEAQ (reference sequence). Random hexamers primed reverse transcription of about 0.45 to 1 ug RNA. TCRdb passed the immunoSEQ multiplex PCR reads through MiXCR, listing each CDR3 protein once. The sample lists 150,000 to 200,000 distinct CDR3 sequences, around nine tenths occurring once. The receptor's source is a human donor with Susac syndrome. Source material: CD4+ T cells from PBMCs. The rearrangement uses TRBV7-9 and TRBJ2-5; 11 bases map to TRBD2. The DNA for the CDR3 is TGTGCCAGCAGCTTAGGTTTACTTGGGACTAGCGGCCCCGTGGAGACCCAGTACTTC. Protein product: CASSLGLLGTSGPVETQYF.